Each of the 30 T cell receptor beta chains below was sequenced from the same sample in a study of Graves' ophthalmopathy and Graves' hyperthyroidism. Amplification from RNA transcripts yielded the TCR beta CDR3 regions. First-round RT-PCR with HTBI primers preceded a second-round multiplex PCR. TCRdb passed the multiplex PCR reads through MiXCR, listing each CDR3 protein once. The table lists about 740,000 distinct CDR3 sequences, about 44% of them singletons. Sequencing input: peripheral blood. The receptors stem from an adult man with Graves' ophthalmopathy.

This clonotype showed up just a few times. This rearrangement joins TRBV9 to TRBJ1-1; perhaps TRBD1 as D (6 bases). The CDR3 runs to 14 residues. V lost 6 bases, J lost 3 bases, and 15 bases lay in between. Germline V gene lookup returns CDR1 SGDLS and CDR2 YYNGEE. CDR3 sequence: CASNSGGAYTEAFF. DNA for the CDR3: TGTGCCAGCAACTCGGGGGGGGCGTACACTGAAGCTTTCTTT.

The chain uses TRBV2 and TRBJ2-7; no firm D call. V shed 8 bases and J shed 5 bases, with 16 bases lying between them. CDR1 and CDR2 (germline): SNHLY, FYNNEI. The CDR3 runs to 13 residues. For the CDR3, the DNA is TGTGCCAGCGATGACATGGGTTTCGACGAGCAGTACTTC. This gives the protein CASDDMGFDEQYF. The full variable domain, completed using reference TRBV2 and TRBJ2-7, is EPEVTQTPSHQVTQMGQEVILRCVPISNHLYFYWYRQILGQKVEFLVSFYNNEISEKSEIFDDQFSVERPDGSNFTLKIRSTKLEDSAMYFCASDDMGFDEQYFGPGTRLTVT.

V and J are TRBV20-1 and TRBJ1-1, with D uncertain. Trimming stripped 2 bases from V and 3 bases from J, with 10 bases between. The CDR3 is 13 amino acids. Germline V gene sequence: CDR1 DFQATT, CDR2 SNEGSKA (reference sequence). CDR3 coding DNA: TGCAGTGCTAGACCCAGCATAGACACTGAAGCTTTCTTT. Translation: CSARPSIDTEAFF.

The CDR3 sequence is CASSAPGDQPQHF. In nucleotides, the CDR3 is TGTGCCAGCAGCGCCCCAGGCGATCAGCCCCAGCATTTT. The genes are TRBV7-9 and TRBJ1-5; D uncertain. Germline V lookup: CDR1 SEHNR, CDR2 FQNEAQ (reference sequence). Trimming left V 5 bases short and J 5 bases short, with 10 bases between. The CDR3 contains 13 residues. Combining the CDR3 with reference TRBV7-9 and TRBJ1-5 gives the whole variable domain DTGVSQNPRHKITKRGQNVTFRCDPISEHNRLYWYRQTLGQGPEFLTYFQNEAQLEKSRLLSDRFSAERPKGSFSTLEIQRTEQGDSAMYLCASSAPGDQPQHFGDGTRLSIL.

The chain links TRBV29-1 to TRBJ1-1; perhaps TRBD1 as D (6 bases). Between the trimmed V and J ends, which lost 2 bases and 0 bases, there was a span of 10 bases. The CDR3 has 14 amino acids. Germline V lookup: CDR1 SQVTM, CDR2 ANQGSEA. The chain's CDR3 is CSVEKQGLNTEAFF. The DNA of the CDR3 is TGCAGCGTTGAAAAACAGGGACTGAACACTGAAGCTTTCTTT.

The gene calls are TRBV25-1 and TRBJ1-6, with 8 bases lining up with TRBD1. J gave up 5 bases and V 5 bases, and 5 bases lay outside the gene matches. The CDR3 is 15 residues long. The germline V gene has CDR1 MGHDK and CDR2 SYGVNS. The CDR3, as DNA: TGTGCCAGCAGTTCCGGGACAGGAAATAATTCACCCCTCCACTTT. It is translated as CASSSGTGNNSPLHF.

To note about this clonotype: A much larger clone differs from this one at a single base, so this may be a read error. The rearrangement links TRBV2 to TRBJ1-4; D is uncertain. The CDR3 consists of 14 residues. Germline-derived CDR1 and CDR2 are SNHLY and FYNNEI. Trimming removed 4 bases at V and 7 bases at J, with 13 bases between. Here the CDR3 DNA reads TGTGCCAGCAGTGCCGACACCTGGAGTGAAAAACTGTTTTTT. Amino acid sequence: CASSADTWSEKLFF.

The chain joins TRBV15 to TRBJ2-7; D is perhaps TRBD1 (6 bases). Germline values: CDR1 LNHNV, CDR2 YYDKDF (reference sequence). V lost 8 bases and J lost 3, with 17 bases in between. This CDR3 is built from 14 residues. CDR3 protein: CATVPGQGHYEQYF. Here the CDR3 DNA reads TGTGCCACCGTTCCGGGGCAGGGGCACTACGAGCAGTACTTC.

The chain combines TRBV7-6 with TRBJ2-2; D ambiguous. The CDR3 length is 14 residues. The V gene's germline CDR1 is SGHVS and CDR2 FNYEAQ. The V gene lost 5 bases and the J gene lost 5 bases, with 12 bases spanning the gap. For the CDR3, the DNA is TGTGCCAGCAGCCAAAACACTTATACCGGGGAGCTGTTTTTT. It codes for CASSQNTYTGELFF.

In regard to this clonotype: This may come from a read error, since a much larger clone is one base off. This sequence joins TRBV10-1 and TRBJ2-2; D is perhaps TRBD1 or TRBD2 (5 bases each). Germline CDR1 and CDR2: WNHNN and SYGVQD (reference sequence). The CDR3 extends over 15 amino acids. V shed 4 bases and J shed 4 bases, with 13 bases lying between them. The CDR3 DNA is TGCGCCAGCAGTGGAGGGACCCCAGGCACCGGGGAGCTGTTTTTT. This gives the protein CASSGGTPGTGELFF.

The rearrangement joins TRBV12-3 or TRBV12-4 to TRBJ2-5, with D tentatively TRBD1 (5 bases). The CDR3 sequence is 16 residues long. Trimming removed 5 bases at V and 3 bases at J, with 19 bases between. The CDR3 loop reads CASSPEIGESEETQYF. Written as DNA, the CDR3 is TGTGCCAGCAGTCCCGAAATAGGGGAAAGCGAAGAGACCCAGTACTTC.

The sample holds many counts of this clonotype. The chain couples TRBV12-3 or TRBV12-4 to TRBJ1-1, with D tentatively TRBD1 (5 bases). Between the trimmed V and J ends, which lost 6 bases and 11 bases, there was a span of 22 bases. The CDR3 is 14 amino acids. The CDR3 loop reads CASSPVGGIMRAFF. CDR3 sequence (DNA): TGTGCCAGCAGCCCCGTGGGGGGGATAATGCGTGCTTTCTTT.

This chain links TRBV10-3 with TRBJ1-2; D unresolved. Trimming took 7 bases from V and 8 from J, leaving 11 bases between them. Germline V lookup: CDR1 ENHRY, CDR2 SYGVKD. The CDR3 contains 11 residues. CDR3 sequence (DNA): TGTGCCATCACGACGGGAGACGGCTACACCTTC. Translated: CAITTGDGYTF.

The V gene is TRBV7-9, the J gene TRBJ1-1, with D perhaps matching TRBD1 (5 bases). Germline loops: CDR1 SEHNR, CDR2 FQNEAQ (reference sequence). V was cut by 2 bases and J by 1 base, with 11 bases left in between. CDR3 length equals 15 residues. In DNA form, the CDR3 reads TGTGCCAGCAGCTTAATAGGGGTCGCGAACACTGAAGCTTTCTTT. It translates to CASSLIGVANTEAFF.

With regard to this clonotype: Since a much larger clone is just one base distant, this may be a read error. V is TRBV20-1 and J is TRBJ1-1; D unclear. The CDR3 spans 11 residues. The V gene's germline CDR1 is DFQATT and CDR2 SNEGSKA (reference sequence). Between the trimmed V and J ends, which lost 3 bases and 8 bases, there was a span of 10 bases. For the CDR3, the DNA is TGCAGTGCTAGGGGCGCCAACGAAGCTTTCTTT. It specifies CSARGANEAFF.

This chain uses TRBV11-2 with TRBJ2-7; 8 nucleotides line up with TRBD1. The CDR3 length is 20 residues. V shed 1 base, J shed 2 bases, and the junction held 19 bases outside the gene matches. The germline CDR1 and CDR2 sequences are SGHAT and FQNNGV. Here the CDR3 reads CASSLVLGTGTSNGPYEQYF. CDR3 bases: TGTGCCAGCAGCTTAGTCCTAGGGACAGGTACTTCTAACGGACCCTACGAGCAGTACTTC. The full variable domain, rest sourced from reference TRBV11-2 and TRBJ2-7, is EAGVAQSPRYKIIEKRQSVAFWCNPISGHATLYWYQQILGQGPKLLIQFQNNGVVDDSQLPKDRFSAERLKGVDSTLKIQPAKLEDSAVYLCASSLVLGTGTSNGPYEQYFGPGTRLTVT.

V usage is TRBV6-1 and J usage is TRBJ2-7, with TRBD1 matching 7 bases. The trim removed 3 bases at V and 5 bases at J, leaving 4 bases unmatched. Germline V CDR1 and CDR2: MNHNS, SASEGT. This CDR3 comprises 13 residues. CDR3 region: CASSEGQFNEQYF. In nucleotides, the CDR3 is TGTGCCAGCAGTGAGGGACAGTTCAACGAGCAGTACTTC.

This clonotype showed up many times. This rearrangement joins TRBV29-1 to TRBJ2-7; D may be TRBD1 (6 bases). The CDR3 totals 13 residues. The V end lost 5 bases, the J end lost 6 bases, and 17 bases lay between the germline ends. CDR1 is SQVTM and CDR2 is ANQGSEA in the germline V gene. The CDR3 region is CSVPGTHRGEQYF. The CDR3 coding sequence is TGCAGCGTTCCCGGGACACATAGAGGCGAGCAGTACTTC.

This clonotype appeared a few times. CDR3 nucleotide sequence: TGCGCCAGCAGTGCCGACGGGGCGGCGATGAACACTGAAGCTTTCTTT. This sequence encodes CASSADGAAMNTEAFF. The rearrangement links TRBV5-1 to TRBJ1-1; D may be TRBD1 (5 bases). Germline CDR1 is SGHRS and CDR2 is YFSETQ. This CDR3 spans 16 amino acids. V was clipped by 5 bases and J by 0 bases, with 17 bases between them. Variable domain in full (rest from reference TRBV5-1 and TRBJ1-1): KAGVTQTPRYLIKTRGQQVTLSCSPISGHRSVSWYQQTPGQGLQFLFEYFSETQRNKGNFPGRFSGRQFSNSRSEMNVSTLELGDSALYLCASSADGAAMNTEAFFGQGTRLTVV.

This clonotype occurred a few times. This chain uses TRBV9 with TRBJ2-7; D not certain. CDR3 size: 14 residues. Germline lookup yields CDR1 SGDLS and CDR2 YYNGEE. V was clipped by 0 bases and J by 0 bases, with 7 bases between them. This CDR3 is CASSVEESSYEQYF. The CDR3 DNA is TGTGCCAGCAGCGTAGAGGAGAGCTCCTACGAGCAGTACTTC.

The rearrangement joins TRBV7-2 to TRBJ2-7; D may be TRBD1 (5 bases). This CDR3 is built from 14 residues. The germline gives CDR1 SGHTA, CDR2 FQGNSA. V was pared by 5 bases and J by 6 bases, with 17 bases between. DNA for the CDR3: TGTGCCAGCAGCCGGGCAGGGATCGCAAGCGAGCAGTACTTC. Its protein is CASSRAGIASEQYF.

The chain has TRBV7-2 and TRBJ1-5; a possible D gene is TRBD1 (6 bases). The CDR3 covers 12 residues. Trimming removed 3 bases from V and 11 bases from J, with 11 bases in between. Per germline, CDR1 SGHTA and CDR2 FQGNSA. CDR3 in amino acids: CASSFYQGTQHF. Here the CDR3 DNA reads TGTGCCAGCAGCTTTTACCAGGGGACCCAGCATTTT.

As for this clonotype: A much larger clone lies a single base off, so this may be a read error. The DNA for the CDR3 is TGTGCCAGCAGGATGCGGGGGGCGGAGACCCAGTACTTC. This gives the protein CASRMRGAETQYF. The chain employs TRBV7-8 and TRBJ2-5; the match to TRBD2 covers 8 bases. The CDR3 covers 13 residues. J was trimmed by 5 bases and V by 6 bases; bases with no gene match: 5. Germline V lookup: CDR1 SGHVS, CDR2 FQNEAQ. Based on the CDR3 plus reference TRBV7-8 and TRBJ2-5, the full variable domain is GAGVSQSPRYKVAKRGQDVALRCDPISGHVSLFWYQQALGQGPEFLTYFQNEAQLDKSGLPSDRFFAERPEGSVSTLKIQRTQQEDSAVYLCASRMRGAETQYFGPGTRLLVL.

The chain carries TRBV29-1 and TRBJ1-2, with 9 bases aligning to TRBD1. The CDR3 has 13 amino acids. Germline CDR1 reads SQVTM; CDR2 reads ANQGSEA. V trimming: 7 bases; J trimming: 8 bases; junction bases outside the gene matches: 11. CDR3 amino acids: CSEGETGGGGYTF. CDR3 nucleotides: TGCAGCGAAGGGGAGACAGGGGGAGGGGGCTACACCTTC.

This clonotype has just a few counts. This chain uses TRBV19 with TRBJ1-4, with D perhaps TRBD1 (6 bases). Trimming shortened V by 3 bases and J by 3 bases, and 17 bases separated the two germline ends. This CDR3 spans 17 amino acids. Germline CDR1 reads LNHDA; CDR2 reads SQIVND (reference sequence). The CDR3 loop is CASSIDRFSESNEKLFF. The CDR3, as DNA: TGTGCCAGTAGTATTGACAGGTTCTCGGAATCTAATGAAAAACTGTTTTTT.

With regard to this clonotype: Because the CDR3 is missing its conserved closing phenylalanine or tryptophan, this is likely a read error. This CDR3 is CSAIATNSSYEQYC. CDR3 in DNA: TGCAGTGCTATCGCGACTAATTCTTCCTACGAGCAGTACTGC. The chain uses TRBV20-1 and TRBJ2-5; D might be TRBD2 (5 bases). The J call may be mistaken, given a closer DNA end match to TRBJ2-7. The CDR3 totals 14 residues. The germline gives CDR1 DFQATT, CDR2 SNEGSKA (reference sequence).

CDR3 sequence: CASSFLAVTSGRARETQYF. CDR3 coding DNA: TGTGCCAGCAGCTTCCTCGCGGTGACTAGCGGGAGGGCCCGGGAGACCCAGTACTTC. This chain joins TRBV7-6 and TRBJ2-5, with 14 positions matching TRBD2. The CDR3 length is 19 residues. The J segment lost 5 bases and the V segment lost 3 bases, leaving 14 bases of the junction unmatched. Germline V gene sequence: CDR1 SGHVS, CDR2 FNYEAQ.

There are many counts of this clonotype. CDR3 nucleotides: TGCGCCAGCAGCTTGGCCGGCCAGGACACTGAAGCTTTCTTT. This translates into CASSLAGQDTEAFF. The gene calls are TRBV5-1 and TRBJ1-1; no reliable D call. Trimming left V 0 bases short and J 3 bases short, with 9 bases between. Germline CDR1 and CDR2: SGHRS and YFSETQ. The CDR3 runs 14 residues. Together with reference TRBV5-1 and TRBJ1-1, the CDR3 gives the full variable domain: KAGVTQTPRYLIKTRGQQVTLSCSPISGHRSVSWYQQTPGQGLQFLFEYFSETQRNKGNFPGRFSGRQFSNSRSEMNVSTLELGDSALYLCASSLAGQDTEAFFGQGTRLTVV.

In this sample, this clonotype turned up many times. V is TRBV7-9 and J is TRBJ1-3; D unclear. This CDR3 comprises 15 residues. V shed 5 bases and J shed 2 bases, with 13 bases lying between them. From germline, CDR1 is SEHNR and CDR2 FQNEAQ (reference sequence). CDR3 coding DNA: TGTGCCAGCAGCGAGCGTTCAACCGCTGGAAACACCATATATTTT. This gives the protein CASSERSTAGNTIYF. Supplemented by reference TRBV7-9 and TRBJ1-3, the full variable domain reads DTGVSQNPRHKITKRGQNVTFRCDPISEHNRLYWYRQTLGQGPEFLTYFQNEAQLEKSRLLSDRFSAERPKGSFSTLEIQRTEQGDSAMYLCASSERSTAGNTIYFGEGSWLTVV.

This rearrangement joins TRBV29-1 to TRBJ1-1; 7 bases are shared with TRBD1. The germline gives CDR1 SQVTM, CDR2 ANQGSEA. The CDR3 runs to 11 residues. CDR3 coding DNA: TGCAGTCTGGGACAGTGGACTTCAGCTTTCTTT. The encoded protein is CSLGQWTSAFF.